The 23 T cell receptor beta chains reported below all come from one sample, sequenced in a study of blood T cell repertoires in COVID-19. Sequencing used immunoSEQ multiplex PCR; TCRdb keeps in-frame clones, though not all of them. The sample records 45,000 to 70,000 clones, about 84% being singletons. The sample was peripheral blood. The origin of the receptors is a man between 60 and 75 years old with acute or convalescent COVID-19.

This chain connects TRBV19 to TRBJ1-6, with 7 bases that match TRBD1. Germline CDR1 is LNHDA and CDR2 is SQIVND (reference sequence). The junction had 12 bases not matched to a gene; V was cut back by 5 bases and J by 8 bases. This CDR3 region has 16 residues. The CDR3 region is CASSSLRQGVYSPLHF. CDR3 nucleotide sequence: TGTGCCAGTAGTTCCCTCCGACAGGGAGTATATTCACCCCTCCACTTT.

The chain couples TRBV10-3 to TRBJ2-7, with 9 bases aligning to TRBD1. The CDR3 extends over 13 amino acids. V lost 4 bases and J lost 3; bases outside the gene matches: 1. The germline gives CDR1 ENHRY, CDR2 SYGVKD. In DNA form, the CDR3 reads TGTGCCATCAGTGGGGACAGGGTCTACGAGCAGTACTTC. Its translation: CAISGDRVYEQYF.

The chain links TRBV6-4 to TRBJ2-1, with 14 bases fitting TRBD2. V gave up 4 bases and J gave up 12 bases; unmatched junction bases: 8. The CDR3 runs to 15 residues. CDR1 and CDR2 from the germline V gene are MRHNA and SNTAGT. The CDR3 sequence: CASSASTSGGAWQFF. As DNA, the CDR3 is TGTGCCAGCAGTGCCTCGACTAGCGGGGGGGCTTGGCAGTTCTTC.

The chain has TRBV9 and TRBJ2-3; TRBD2 matches at 13 bases. Germline CDR1 is SGDLS and CDR2 is YYNGEE. The length of the CDR3 is 15 residues. V lost 6 bases, J lost 3 bases, and 4 bases stayed unmatched. The CDR3 DNA sequence: TGTGCCAGCAACTCACTAGCGGGGGGGACAGATACGCAGTATTTT. Its translation is CASNSLAGGTDTQYF.

The chain combines TRBV6-1 with TRBJ2-7; 8 positions match TRBD2. CDR1 is MNHNS and CDR2 is SASEGT in the germline V gene. With 2 bases clipped from V and 6 bases from J, the junction kept 9 bases outside the gene matches. The CDR3 extends over 15 amino acids. The CDR3 loop reads CASSEISGASSEQYF. The DNA of the CDR3 is TGTGCCAGCAGTGAAATTAGCGGGGCCTCGTCCGAGCAGTACTTC.

This chain joins TRBV3-1 (or the pseudogene TRBV3-2) and TRBJ1-5; D perhaps matches TRBD1 (6 bases). V lost 0 bases and J lost 3, with 9 bases in between. Germline CDR1 is LGHDT and CDR2 is YNNKEL (reference sequence). There are 15 residues in the CDR3. As DNA, the CDR3 is TGTGCCAGCAGCCAAGATAGGGGGAACAATCAGCCCCAGCATTTT. It codes for CASSQDRGNNQPQHF.

V is TRBV13 and J is TRBJ2-1, with TRBD1 matching over 8 bases. This CDR3 contains 17 residues. With V trimmed by 5 bases and J by 9 bases, 18 bases remained unmatched. Germline assignment: CDR1 PRHDT and CDR2 FYEKMQ (reference sequence). The CDR3 bases are TGTGCCAGCAGCCGGCGGACAGGGATGATCGATATCTTTGAGCAGTTCTTC. The encoded protein is CASSRRTGMIDIFEQFF. The entire variable domain, with the rest obtained from reference TRBV13 and TRBJ2-1, is as follows: AAGVIQSPRHLIKEKRETATLKCYPIPRHDTVYWYQQGPGQDPQFLISFYEKMQSDKGSIPDRFSAQQFSDYHSELNMSSLELGDSALYFCASSRRTGMIDIFEQFFGPGTRLTVL.

The chain links TRBV3-1 (or the pseudogene TRBV3-2) to TRBJ2-5; 9 bases fit TRBD2. This CDR3 spans 14 amino acids. J was trimmed by 4 bases and V by 6 bases; bases with no gene match: 6. Per the germline V gene, CDR1 is LGHDT and CDR2 is YNNKEL (reference sequence). The CDR3 sequence is CASRIAGDGETQYF. In DNA, the CDR3 is TGTGCCAGCAGGATAGCGGGGGATGGAGAGACCCAGTACTTC.

The genes are TRBV4-1 and TRBJ1-4; 7 positions agree with TRBD1. After removal of 8 bases from V and 6 bases from J, the junction contained 12 bases not matched to a gene. The length of the CDR3 is 15 residues. CDR1 is MGHRA, CDR2 YSYEKL, per germline. The CDR3 DNA reads as TGCGCCAGCCGACCTCCAGACAGGGAAGATGAAAAACTGTTTTTT. This translates into CASRPPDREDEKLFF.

The chain carries TRBV6-4 and TRBJ1-2, with D possibly TRBD1 on 5 matching bases. The CDR3 is 13 amino acids. Germline assignment: CDR1 MRHNA and CDR2 SNTAGT. V dropped 7 bases and J dropped 6 bases, with 15 bases sitting between them. The CDR3 region has the DNA TGTGCCAGCATCCCTCCAGACAGCGATGGCTACACCTTC. This codes for CASIPPDSDGYTF.

This chain connects TRBV20-1 to TRBJ2-1; D not resolved. Germline V lookup: CDR1 DFQATT, CDR2 SNEGSKA (reference sequence). The CDR3 loop spans 11 amino acids. Trimming took 5 bases from V and 10 from J, leaving 12 bases between them. This CDR3 is CSAEYVAEQFF. The CDR3 DNA follows: TGCAGTGCTGAATATGTGGCCGAGCAGTTCTTC.

The CDR3 is CASSPQNGGYEQYF. CDR3 DNA: TGTGCCAGCTCACCACAAAACGGAGGGTACGAGCAGTACTTC. The chain recombines TRBV18 with TRBJ2-7, with D perhaps matching TRBD2 (6 bases). The CDR3 sequence is 14 residues long. V lost 1 base and J 4 bases, leaving 11 bases between the germline ends. CDR1 is KGHSH, CDR2 LQKENI, per germline.

The chain recombines TRBV6-5 with TRBJ2-5, with 11 nucleotides matching TRBD1. J gave up 2 bases and V 2 bases, and 4 bases lay outside the gene matches. The germline gives CDR1 MNHEY, CDR2 SVGAGI. The CDR3 sequence is 16 residues long. CDR3 DNA sequence: TGTGCCAGCAGTTACCCGGGACAGGGGGGTCAAGAGACCCAGTACTTC. Translated, it gives CASSYPGQGGQETQYF.

The chain uses TRBV19 and TRBJ2-3; 8 nucleotides align to TRBD2. CDR3 length: 14 residues. The germline V gene encodes CDR1 LNHDA and CDR2 SQIVND (reference sequence). Trimming removed 5 bases from V and 4 bases from J; junction bases left unmatched: 5. This chain's CDR3 is CASSPRGGPDTQYF. CDR3 in DNA: TGTGCCAGTAGTCCCCGGGGGGGGCCAGATACGCAGTATTTT. Drawing the rest from reference TRBV19 and TRBJ2-3, the complete variable domain is DGGITQSPKYLFRKEGQNVTLSCEQNLNHDAMYWYRQDPGQGLRLIYYSQIVNDFQKGDIAEGYSVSREKKESFPLTVTSAQKNPTAFYLCASSPRGGPDTQYFGPGTRLTVL.

This sequence joins TRBV5-6 and TRBJ2-7; weak D call: TRBD1 (5 bases). V lost 4 bases and J lost 2, with 10 bases in between. This CDR3 region has 13 residues. Germline V gene lookup returns CDR1 SGHDT and CDR2 YYEEEE. The DNA of the CDR3 is TGTGCCAGCAGCCTCGACAGTCCCTACGAGCAGTACTTC. Encoded protein: CASSLDSPYEQYF.

V and J are TRBV5-1 and TRBJ2-2; tentatively, D is TRBD1 (6 bases). Trimming pared 0 bases from V and 5 bases from J, leaving 11 bases between. This CDR3 has 15 residues. Germline-derived CDR1 and CDR2 are SGHRS and YFSETQ. CDR3 in DNA: TGCGCCAGCAGCTTGGCCTCAGGGGCGACCGGGGAGCTGTTTTTT. It is translated as CASSLASGATGELFF.

The chain carries TRBV7-9 and TRBJ1-2, with a possible D match to TRBD1 (5 bases). The germline CDR1 and CDR2 sequences are SEHNR and FQNEAQ (reference sequence). V shed 5 bases and J shed 1 base, with 14 bases lying between them. The CDR3 sequence is 15 residues long. CDR3 amino acids: CASSDPSGINYGYTF. In DNA, the CDR3 is TGTGCCAGCAGCGACCCGTCAGGGATTAACTATGGCTACACCTTC.

Concerning this clone: At the DNA level, this CDR3 is encoded by other sequences in the same sample as well. V and J are TRBV9 and TRBJ1-1; D is unresolved. The CDR3 contains 13 residues. The V gene lost 0 bases and the J gene lost 1 base, with 4 bases spanning the gap. The germline V gene has CDR1 SGDLS and CDR2 YYNGEE. The CDR3 loop is CASSVAGNTEAFF. The DNA of the CDR3 is TGTGCCAGCAGCGTAGCCGGGAACACTGAAGCTTTCTTT.

This clone was seen a handful of times. CDR3 bases: TGTGCCAGCTCACCAATCCAGGACACTAACTATGGCTACACCTTC. It codes for CASSPIQDTNYGYTF. V and J are TRBV18 and TRBJ1-2, with D maybe TRBD1 (5 bases). Between the trimmed V and J ends, which lost 2 bases and 0 bases, there was a span of 10 bases. Germline-derived CDR1 and CDR2 are KGHSH and LQKENI. The CDR3 loop spans 15 amino acids.

The chain couples TRBV6-5 to TRBJ2-1; possible D gene TRBD2, 5 bases. The CDR3 is made up of 14 amino acids. The V gene lost 2 bases and the J gene lost 2 bases, with 7 bases spanning the gap. In germline, CDR1 is MNHEY, CDR2 SVGAGI. The CDR3 DNA reads TGTGCCAGCAGTTACGAGCGGCCCTACAATGAGCAGTTCTTC. Translated: CASSYERPYNEQFF.

This chain links TRBV6-5 with TRBJ1-4, with no clear D. CDR1 and CDR2 from the germline V gene are MNHEY and SVGAGI. The CDR3 runs 11 residues. V lost 8 bases and J 8 bases, leaving 9 bases between the germline ends. The CDR3 here is CASEGNEKLFF. In DNA form, the CDR3 reads TGTGCCAGCGAGGGAAACGAAAAACTGTTTTTT.

V usage is TRBV18 and J usage is TRBJ1-6, with D uncertain. The germline CDR1 and CDR2 sequences are KGHSH and LQKENI. The CDR3 totals 13 residues. V lost 2 bases and J 8 bases, leaving 7 bases between the germline ends. CDR3 bases: TGTGCCAGCTCACCAGGGCAGGATTCACCCCTCCACTTT. This codes for CASSPGQDSPLHF.

The CDR3, as DNA: TGTGCCAGCAGTTCCGGGGGAACCCAGCATTTT. This encodes CASSSGGTQHF. The genes are TRBV6-5 and TRBJ1-5; TRBD1 might be the D (5 bases). CDR3 length equals 11 residues. Germline V lookup: CDR1 MNHEY, CDR2 SVGAGI. V shed 4 bases and J shed 11 bases, with 9 bases lying between them.